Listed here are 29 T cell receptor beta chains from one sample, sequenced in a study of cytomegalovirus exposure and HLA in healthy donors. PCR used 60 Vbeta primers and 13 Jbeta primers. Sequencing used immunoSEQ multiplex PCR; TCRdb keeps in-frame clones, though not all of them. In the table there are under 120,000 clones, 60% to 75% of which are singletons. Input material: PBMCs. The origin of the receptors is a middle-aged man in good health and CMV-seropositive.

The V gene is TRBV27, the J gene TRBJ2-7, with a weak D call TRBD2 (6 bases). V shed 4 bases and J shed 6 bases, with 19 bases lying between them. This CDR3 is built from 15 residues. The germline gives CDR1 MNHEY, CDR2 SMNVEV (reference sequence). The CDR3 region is CASSSGVAALSEQYF. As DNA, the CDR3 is TGTGCCAGCAGTTCAGGAGTAGCGGCCCTAAGCGAGCAGTACTTC.

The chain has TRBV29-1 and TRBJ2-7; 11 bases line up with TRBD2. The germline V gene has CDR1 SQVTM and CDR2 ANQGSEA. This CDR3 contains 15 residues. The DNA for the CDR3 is TGCGGCGCAACCGGGGGTAGCGGGAGGGCCACCGAGCAGTACTTC. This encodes CGATGGSGRATEQYF.

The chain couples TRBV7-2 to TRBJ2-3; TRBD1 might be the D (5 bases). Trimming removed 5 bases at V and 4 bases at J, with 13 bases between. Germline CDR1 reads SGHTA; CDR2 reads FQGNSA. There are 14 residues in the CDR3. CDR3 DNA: TGTGCCAGCAGCACTGGGGCTTTCGCAGATACGCAGTATTTT. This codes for CASSTGAFADTQYF.

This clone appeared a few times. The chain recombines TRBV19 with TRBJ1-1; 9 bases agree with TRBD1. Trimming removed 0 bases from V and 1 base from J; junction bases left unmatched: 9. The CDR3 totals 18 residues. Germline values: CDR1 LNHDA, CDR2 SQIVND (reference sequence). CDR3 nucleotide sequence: TGTGCCAGTAGTATAGAAGCTCGAGGGACAGGGAGGAACACTGAAGCTTTCTTT. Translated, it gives CASSIEARGTGRNTEAFF.

The CDR3 nucleotides are TGCGCCAGCAGCCGCCGACTAGCGGGAGGGGGCGATACGCAGTATTTT. This sequence encodes CASSRRLAGGGDTQYF. This rearrangement joins TRBV4-1 to TRBJ2-3, with 14 positions matching TRBD2. Per germline, CDR1 MGHRA and CDR2 YSYEKL. The CDR3 has 16 amino acids. Losses at the gene ends were 4 bases for V and 6 bases for J; bases not matched to a gene: 6.

CDR3 sequence reads: CASSLGLNNEQFF. The CDR3 DNA sequence: TGTGCCAGTAGTTTGGGACTTAACAATGAGCAGTTCTTC. The chain is built from TRBV19 and TRBJ2-1; D perhaps matches TRBD2 (6 bases). V was shortened by 5 bases and J by 5 bases, with 10 bases between the two germline ends. The CDR3 is 13 residues long. Per germline, CDR1 LNHDA and CDR2 SQIVND (reference sequence).

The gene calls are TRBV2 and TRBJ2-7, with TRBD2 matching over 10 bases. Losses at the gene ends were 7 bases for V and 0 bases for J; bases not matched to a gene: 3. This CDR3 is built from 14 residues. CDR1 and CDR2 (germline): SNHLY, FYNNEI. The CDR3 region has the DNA TGTGCCAGCACTCGGACTAGCGGCTCCTACGAGCAGTACTTC. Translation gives CASTRTSGSYEQYF.

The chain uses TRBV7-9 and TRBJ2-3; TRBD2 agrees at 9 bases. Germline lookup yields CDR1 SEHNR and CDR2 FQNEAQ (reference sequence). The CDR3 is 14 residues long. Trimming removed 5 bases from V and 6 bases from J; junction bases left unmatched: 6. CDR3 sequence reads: CASSPGLAGDTQYF. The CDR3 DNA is TGTGCCAGCAGCCCGGGACTAGCTGGTGATACGCAGTATTTT.

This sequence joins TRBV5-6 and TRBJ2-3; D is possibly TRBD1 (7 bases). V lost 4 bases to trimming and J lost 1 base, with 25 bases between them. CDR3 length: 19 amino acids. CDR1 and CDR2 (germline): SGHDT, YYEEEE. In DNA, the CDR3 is TGTGCCAGCAGCCCAGGGTCGGGGGCAAGGGACAGCCGCACAGATACGCAGTATTTT. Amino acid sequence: CASSPGSGARDSRTDTQYF.

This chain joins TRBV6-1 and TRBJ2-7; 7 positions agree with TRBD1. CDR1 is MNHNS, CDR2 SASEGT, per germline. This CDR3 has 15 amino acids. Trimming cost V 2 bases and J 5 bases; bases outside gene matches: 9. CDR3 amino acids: CASSERRQGAHEQYF. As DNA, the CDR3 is TGTGCCAGCAGTGAAAGGAGACAGGGTGCCCACGAGCAGTACTTC.

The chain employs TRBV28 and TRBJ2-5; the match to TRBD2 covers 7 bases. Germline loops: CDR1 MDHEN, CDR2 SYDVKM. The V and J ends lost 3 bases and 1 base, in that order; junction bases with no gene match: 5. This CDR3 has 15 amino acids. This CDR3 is CASSLIAGVQETQYF. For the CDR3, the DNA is TGTGCCAGCAGTTTGATAGCGGGTGTCCAAGAGACCCAGTACTTC.

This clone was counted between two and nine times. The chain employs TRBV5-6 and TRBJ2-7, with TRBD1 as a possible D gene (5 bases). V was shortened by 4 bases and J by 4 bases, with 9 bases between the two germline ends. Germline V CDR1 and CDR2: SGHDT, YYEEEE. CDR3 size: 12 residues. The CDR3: CASSRRGYEQYF. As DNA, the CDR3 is TGTGCCAGCAGCCGAAGGGGTTACGAGCAGTACTTC.

CDR3 protein: CARSLDSGYSYEQYV. CDR3 in DNA: TGTGCCAGAAGCTTGGATAGCGGCTACTCCTACGAGCAGTACGTC. The J gene is TRBJ2-7, the V gene TRBV5-3; D may be TRBD2 (6 bases). Being an ORF, TRBV5-3 has a function that is uncertain. The length of the CDR3 is 15 residues. Trimming removed 0 bases at V and 0 bases at J, with 10 bases between.

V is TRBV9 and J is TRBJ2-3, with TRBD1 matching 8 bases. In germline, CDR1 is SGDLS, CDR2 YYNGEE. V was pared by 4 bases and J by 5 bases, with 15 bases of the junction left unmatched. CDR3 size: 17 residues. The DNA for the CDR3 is TGTGCCAGCAGCTCCGGGGCCTGGGCAGGGGGCGTAGATACGCAGTATTTT. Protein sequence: CASSSGAWAGGVDTQYF.

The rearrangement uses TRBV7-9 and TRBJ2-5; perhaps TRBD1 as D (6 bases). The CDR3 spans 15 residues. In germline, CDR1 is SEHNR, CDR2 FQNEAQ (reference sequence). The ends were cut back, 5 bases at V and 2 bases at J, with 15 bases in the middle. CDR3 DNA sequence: TGTGCCAGCAGCAGATCAGGGGCACCTCAAGAGACCCAGTACTTC. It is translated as CASSRSGAPQETQYF. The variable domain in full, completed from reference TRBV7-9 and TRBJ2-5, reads DTGVSQNPRHKITKRGQNVTFRCDPISEHNRLYWYRQTLGQGPEFLTYFQNEAQLEKSRLLSDRFSAERPKGSFSTLEIQRTEQGDSAMYLCASSRSGAPQETQYFGPGTRLLVL.

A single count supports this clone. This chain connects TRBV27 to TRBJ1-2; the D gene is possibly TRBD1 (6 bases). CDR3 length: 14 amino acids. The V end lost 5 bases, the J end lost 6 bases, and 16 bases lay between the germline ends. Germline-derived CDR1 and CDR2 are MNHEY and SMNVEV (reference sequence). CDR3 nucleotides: TGTGCCAGCAGTACAAATGGGGGGGCCCATGGCTACACCTTC. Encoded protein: CASSTNGGAHGYTF.

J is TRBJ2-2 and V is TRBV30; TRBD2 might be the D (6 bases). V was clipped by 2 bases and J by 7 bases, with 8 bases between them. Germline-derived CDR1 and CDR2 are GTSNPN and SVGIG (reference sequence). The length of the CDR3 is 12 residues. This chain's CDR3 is CAWSREIGELFF. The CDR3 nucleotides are TGTGCCTGGAGTCGGGAGATCGGGGAGCTGTTTTTT.

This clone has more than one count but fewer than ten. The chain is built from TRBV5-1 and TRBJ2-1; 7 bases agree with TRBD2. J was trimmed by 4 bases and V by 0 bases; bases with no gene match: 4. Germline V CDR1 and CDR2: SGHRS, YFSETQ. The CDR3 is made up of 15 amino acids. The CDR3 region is CASSLGGGGYNEQFF. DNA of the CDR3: TGCGCCAGCAGCTTGGGGGGGGGAGGGTACAATGAGCAGTTCTTC.

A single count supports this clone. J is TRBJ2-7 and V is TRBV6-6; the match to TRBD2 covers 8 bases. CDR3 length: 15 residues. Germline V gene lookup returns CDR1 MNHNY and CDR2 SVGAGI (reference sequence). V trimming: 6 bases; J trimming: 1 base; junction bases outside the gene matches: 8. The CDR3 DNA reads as TGTGCCAGCAGACCTACTAGCGGACTTTCCTACGAGCAGTACTTC. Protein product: CASRPTSGLSYEQYF.

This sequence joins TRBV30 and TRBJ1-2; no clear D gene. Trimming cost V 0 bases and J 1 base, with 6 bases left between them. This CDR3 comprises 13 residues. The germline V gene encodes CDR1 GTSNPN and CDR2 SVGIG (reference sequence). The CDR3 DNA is TGTGCCTGGAGTGTTGCAGTTAACTATGGCTACACCTTC. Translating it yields CAWSVAVNYGYTF.

The CDR3 region has the DNA TGTGCCAGCAGCCTGAACGGACAGGATCTCCAGTACTTC. It encodes CASSLNGQDLQYF. This chain joins TRBV7-8 and TRBJ2-7, with 7 bases identical to TRBD1. The germline V gene encodes CDR1 SGHVS and CDR2 FQNEAQ. This CDR3 contains 13 residues. V lost 5 bases, J lost 10 bases, and 11 bases stayed unmatched.

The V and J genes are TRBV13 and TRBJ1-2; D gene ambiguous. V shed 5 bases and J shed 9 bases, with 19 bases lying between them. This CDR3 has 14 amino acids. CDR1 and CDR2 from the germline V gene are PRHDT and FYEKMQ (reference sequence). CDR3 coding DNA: TGTGCCAGCAGCCCCAGCGGCGGGTACGTTCGCTACACCTTC. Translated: CASSPSGGYVRYTF.

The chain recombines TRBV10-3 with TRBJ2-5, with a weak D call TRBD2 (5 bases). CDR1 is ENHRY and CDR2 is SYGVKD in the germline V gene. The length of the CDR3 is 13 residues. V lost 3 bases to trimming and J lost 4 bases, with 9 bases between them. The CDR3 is CAISDEGGETQYF. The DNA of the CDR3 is TGTGCCATCAGTGATGAGGGCGGAGAGACCCAGTACTTC.

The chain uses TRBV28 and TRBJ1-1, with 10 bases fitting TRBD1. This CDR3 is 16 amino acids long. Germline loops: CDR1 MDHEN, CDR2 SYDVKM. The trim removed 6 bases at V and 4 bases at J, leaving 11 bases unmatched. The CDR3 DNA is TGTGCCAGCAGCGACAATCCGGGACAGGGGACCACTGAAGCTTTCTTT. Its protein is CASSDNPGQGTTEAFF.

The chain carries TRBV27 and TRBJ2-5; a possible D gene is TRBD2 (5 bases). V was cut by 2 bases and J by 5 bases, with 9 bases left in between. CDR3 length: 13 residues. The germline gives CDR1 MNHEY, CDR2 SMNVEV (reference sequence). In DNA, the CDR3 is TGTGCCAGCAGTTTAAGGCGGAGGGAGACCCAGTACTTC. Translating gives CASSLRRRETQYF.

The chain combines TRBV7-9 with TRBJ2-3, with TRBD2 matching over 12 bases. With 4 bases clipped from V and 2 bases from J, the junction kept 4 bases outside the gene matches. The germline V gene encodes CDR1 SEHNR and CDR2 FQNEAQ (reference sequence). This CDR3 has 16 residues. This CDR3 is CASSSRTSGNTDTQYF. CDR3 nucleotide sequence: TGTGCCAGCAGCTCAAGGACTAGCGGGAACACAGATACGCAGTATTTT.

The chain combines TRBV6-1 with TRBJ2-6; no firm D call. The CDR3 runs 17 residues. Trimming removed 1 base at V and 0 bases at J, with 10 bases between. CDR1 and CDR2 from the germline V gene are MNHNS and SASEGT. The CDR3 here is CASSEGRLISGANVLTF. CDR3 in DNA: TGTGCCAGCAGTGAAGGCAGACTCATCTCTGGGGCCAACGTCCTGACTTTC.

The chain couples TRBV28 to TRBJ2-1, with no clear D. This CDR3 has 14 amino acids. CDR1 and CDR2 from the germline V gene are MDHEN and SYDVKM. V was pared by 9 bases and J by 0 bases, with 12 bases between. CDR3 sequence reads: CASVQLSSYNEQFF. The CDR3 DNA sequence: TGTGCCAGTGTTCAGTTGTCCTCCTACAATGAGCAGTTCTTC.

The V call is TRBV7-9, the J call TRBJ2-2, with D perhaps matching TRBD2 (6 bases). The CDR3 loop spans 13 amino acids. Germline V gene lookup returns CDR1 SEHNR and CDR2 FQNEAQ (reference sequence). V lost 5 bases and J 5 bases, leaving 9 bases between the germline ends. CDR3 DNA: TGTGCCAGCAGCACCGCGGGGACCGGGGAGCTGTTTTTT. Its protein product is CASSTAGTGELFF. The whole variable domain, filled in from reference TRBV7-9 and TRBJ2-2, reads DTGVSQNPRHKITKRGQNVTFRCDPISEHNRLYWYRQTLGQGPEFLTYFQNEAQLEKSRLLSDRFSAERPKGSFSTLEIQRTEQGDSAMYLCASSTAGTGELFFGEGSRLTVL.